The text below deals with one T cell receptor beta chain. This sample is part of a study of blood T cell repertoires in COVID-19. Sequencing was performed with immunoSEQ multiplex PCR; in TCRdb, only in-frame clones are kept and a portion is missing. The table lists 250,000 or so clones, approximately 89% of them singletons. The germline gives CDR1 MNHEY, CDR2 SVGAGI. CDR3 size: 13 residues. Trimming removed 10 bases from V and 8 bases from J, with 18 bases in between. The source of this sequence is a middle-aged man with active or convalescent COVID-19. Sequencing was done on a sample of peripheral blood. This chain uses TRBV6-5 with TRBJ2-1, with D uncertain. The CDR3 reads CATYLPSMDEQFF. The DNA of the CDR3 is TGTGCCACCTATCTACCCTCGATGGATGAGCAGTTCTTC.